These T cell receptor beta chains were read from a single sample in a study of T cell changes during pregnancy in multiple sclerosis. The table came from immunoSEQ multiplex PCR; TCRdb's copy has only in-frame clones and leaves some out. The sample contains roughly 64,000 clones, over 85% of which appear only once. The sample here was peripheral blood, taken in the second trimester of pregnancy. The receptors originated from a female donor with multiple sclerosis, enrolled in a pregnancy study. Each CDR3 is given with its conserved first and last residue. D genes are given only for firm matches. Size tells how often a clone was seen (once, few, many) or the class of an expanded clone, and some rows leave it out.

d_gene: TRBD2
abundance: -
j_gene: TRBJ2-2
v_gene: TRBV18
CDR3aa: CASSPVASGSTGELFF
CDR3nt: TGTGCCAGCTCACCAGTGGCTAGCGGGTCCACCGGGGAGCTGTTTTTT

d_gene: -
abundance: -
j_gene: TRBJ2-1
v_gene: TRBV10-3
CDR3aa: CAISAPTTLYNEQFF
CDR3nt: TGTGCCATCAGTGCGCCGACTACCCTGTACAATGAGCAGTTCTTC

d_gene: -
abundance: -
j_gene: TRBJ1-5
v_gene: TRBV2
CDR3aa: CASSDGRGKRDQPQHF
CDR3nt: TGTGCCAGCAGTGATGGTAGGGGCAAGCGGGATCAGCCCCAGCATTTT

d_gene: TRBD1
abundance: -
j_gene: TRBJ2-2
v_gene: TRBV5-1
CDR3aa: CASSGRTGGNTGELFF
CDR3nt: TGCGCCAGCAGCGGGAGGACAGGGGGCAACACCGGGGAGCTGTTTTTT

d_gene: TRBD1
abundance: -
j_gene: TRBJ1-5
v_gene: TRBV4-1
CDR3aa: CASSHLPGTGGFYSNQPQHF
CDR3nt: TGCGCCAGCAGCCACCTTCCCGGGACAGGGGGCTTTTATAGCAATCAGCCCCAGCATTTT

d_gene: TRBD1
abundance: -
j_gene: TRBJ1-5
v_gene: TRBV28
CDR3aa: CASVGGGQGMNQPQHF
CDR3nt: TGTGCCAGCGTAGGAGGGGGACAGGGGATGAATCAGCCCCAGCATTTT

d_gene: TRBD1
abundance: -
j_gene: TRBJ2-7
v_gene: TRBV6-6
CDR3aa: CASIDRGRYEQYF
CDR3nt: TGTGCCAGCATCGACAGGGGAAGGTACGAGCAGTACTTC

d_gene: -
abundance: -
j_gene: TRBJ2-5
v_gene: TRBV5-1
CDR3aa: CASSLARDFEETQYF
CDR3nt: TGCGCCAGCAGCTTGGCCCGGGACTTTGAAGAGACCCAGTACTTC

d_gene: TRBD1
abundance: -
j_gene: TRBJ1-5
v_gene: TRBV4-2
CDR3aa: CASSQDRVRQPQHF
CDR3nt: TGTGCCAGCAGCCAGGACAGGGTCAGACAGCCCCAGCATTTT

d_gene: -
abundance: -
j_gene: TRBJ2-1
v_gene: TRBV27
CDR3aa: CASWGGENEQFF
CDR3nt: TGTGCCAGCTGGGGAGGAGAAAATGAGCAGTTCTTC

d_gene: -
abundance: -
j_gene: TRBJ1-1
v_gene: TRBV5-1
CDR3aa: CASKLGPQGGGEAFF
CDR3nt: TGCGCCAGCAAGTTGGGTCCCCAAGGCGGTGGTGAAGCTTTCTTT

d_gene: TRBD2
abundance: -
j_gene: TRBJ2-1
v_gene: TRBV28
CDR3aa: CASSFLGLAGASYNEQFF
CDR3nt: TGTGCCAGCAGTTTCCTAGGACTAGCGGGAGCATCCTACAATGAGCAGTTCTTC

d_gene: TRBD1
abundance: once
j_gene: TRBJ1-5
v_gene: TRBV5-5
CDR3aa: CASSLGTGNQPQHF
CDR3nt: TGTGCCAGCAGCTTAGGGACAGGCAATCAGCCCCAGCATTTT

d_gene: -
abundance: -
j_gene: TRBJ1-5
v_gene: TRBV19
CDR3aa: CASSSRRATHSNQPQHF
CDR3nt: TGTGCCAGTAGTAGCAGGAGGGCCACTCATAGCAATCAGCCCCAGCATTTT

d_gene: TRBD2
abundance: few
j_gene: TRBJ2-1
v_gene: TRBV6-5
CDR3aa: CASSSGTSGSDEQFF
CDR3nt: TGTGCCAGCAGTTCCGGGACTAGCGGGAGCGATGAGCAGTTCTTC

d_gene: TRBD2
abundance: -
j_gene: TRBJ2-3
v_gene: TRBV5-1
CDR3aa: CASSLSAGGTDTQYF
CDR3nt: TGCGCCAGCAGCTTGAGCGCGGGAGGAACAGATACGCAGTATTTT

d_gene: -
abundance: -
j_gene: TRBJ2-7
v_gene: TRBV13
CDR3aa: CASSSWGLLKHEQYF
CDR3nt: TGTGCCAGCAGCTCCTGGGGACTGCTCAAGCACGAGCAGTACTTC

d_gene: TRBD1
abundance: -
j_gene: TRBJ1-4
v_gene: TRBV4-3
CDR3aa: CASSRGQGAWKLFF
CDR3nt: TGCGCCAGCAGCCGGGGACAGGGGGCTTGGAAACTGTTTTTT

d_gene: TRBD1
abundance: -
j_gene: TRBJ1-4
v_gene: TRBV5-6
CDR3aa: CASSLYRGTNEKLFF
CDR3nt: TGTGCCAGCAGTTTGTACAGGGGCACTAATGAAAAACTGTTTTTT

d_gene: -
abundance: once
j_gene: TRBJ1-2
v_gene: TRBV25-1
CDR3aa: CASSASGVSYGYTF
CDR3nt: TGTGCCAGCAGTGCGTCCGGGGTCTCCTATGGCTACACCTTC

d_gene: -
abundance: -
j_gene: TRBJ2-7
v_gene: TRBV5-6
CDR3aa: CASGQGAYEQYF
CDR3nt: TGTGCCAGCGGTCAGGGTGCGTACGAGCAGTACTTC

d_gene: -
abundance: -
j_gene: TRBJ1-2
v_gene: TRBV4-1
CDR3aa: CASSQEGGQPLYGYTF
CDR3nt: TGCGCCAGCAGCCAAGAAGGAGGACAGCCTTTATATGGCTACACCTTC

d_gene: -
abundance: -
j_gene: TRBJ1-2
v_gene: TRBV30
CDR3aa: CAWSYPGQPYGYTF
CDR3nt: TGTGCCTGGAGTTACCCCGGACAGCCCTATGGCTACACCTTC

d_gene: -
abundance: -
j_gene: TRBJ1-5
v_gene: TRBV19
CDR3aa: CASRPRSNQPQHF
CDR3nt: TGTGCCAGTAGGCCCAGGAGCAATCAGCCCCAGCATTTT

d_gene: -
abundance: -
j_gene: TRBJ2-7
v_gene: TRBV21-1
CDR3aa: CASNRGGQGARTYEQYF
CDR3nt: TGTGCCAGCAACAGGGGGGGACAGGGGGCCAGGACCTACGAGCAGTACTTC

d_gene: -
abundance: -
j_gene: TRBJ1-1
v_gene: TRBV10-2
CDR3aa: CASSADGLNTEAFF
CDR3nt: TGCGCCAGCAGTGCGGACGGACTTAACACTGAAGCTTTCTTT

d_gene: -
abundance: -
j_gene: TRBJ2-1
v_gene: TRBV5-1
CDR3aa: CASSLATASARNEQFF
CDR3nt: TGCGCCAGCAGCTTGGCCACAGCCTCGGCTCGAAATGAGCAGTTCTTC

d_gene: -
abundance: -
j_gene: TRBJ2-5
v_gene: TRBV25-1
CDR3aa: CASSEYQGQRETQYF
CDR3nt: TGTGCCAGCAGTGAATACCAGGGGCAACGGGAGACCCAGTACTTC

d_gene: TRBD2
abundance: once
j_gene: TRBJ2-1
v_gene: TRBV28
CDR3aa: CASSLLAGTLANEQFF
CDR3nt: TGTGCCAGCAGTTTGCTAGCGGGGACTCTAGCCAATGAGCAGTTCTTC

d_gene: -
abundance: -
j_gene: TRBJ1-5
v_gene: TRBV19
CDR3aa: CASSSMSPAQHF
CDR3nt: TGTGCCAGTAGTTCTATGTCGCCGGCCCAGCATTTT

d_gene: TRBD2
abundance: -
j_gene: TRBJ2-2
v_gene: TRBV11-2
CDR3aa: CASSLDRSSGRSGELFF
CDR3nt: TGTGCCAGCAGCTTAGATAGGTCCAGCGGGAGATCCGGGGAGCTGTTTTTT

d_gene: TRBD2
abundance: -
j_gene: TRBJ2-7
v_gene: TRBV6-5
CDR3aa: CASIQRDPYEQYF
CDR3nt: TGTGCCAGCATCCAGCGGGACCCCTACGAGCAGTACTTC

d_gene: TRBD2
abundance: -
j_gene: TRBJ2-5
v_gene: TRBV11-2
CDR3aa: CASSPRLAGAQETQYF
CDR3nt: TGTGCCAGCAGCCCCCGACTAGCGGGGGCTCAAGAGACCCAGTACTTC

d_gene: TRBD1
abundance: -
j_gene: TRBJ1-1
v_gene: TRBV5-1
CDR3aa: CASSLDRGLGTEAFF
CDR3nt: TGCGCCAGCAGCTTAGACAGGGGGCTAGGGACTGAAGCTTTCTTT

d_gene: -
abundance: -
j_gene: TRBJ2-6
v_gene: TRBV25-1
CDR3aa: CASSDSGGANVLTF
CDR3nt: TGTGCCAGCAGTGACTCGGGAGGGGCCAACGTCCTGACTTTC

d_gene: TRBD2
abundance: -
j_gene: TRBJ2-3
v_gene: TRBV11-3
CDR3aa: CASSISGRDPDTQYF
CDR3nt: TGTGCCAGCAGCATTAGCGGGAGGGATCCAGATACGCAGTATTTT

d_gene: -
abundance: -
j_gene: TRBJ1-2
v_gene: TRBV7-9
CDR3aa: CASSLEDPGGNYGYTF
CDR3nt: TGTGCCAGCAGCTTAGAAGATCCGGGGGGGAACTATGGCTACACCTTC

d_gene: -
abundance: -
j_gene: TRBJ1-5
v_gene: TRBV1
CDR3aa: CTSSQETGDSNQPQHF
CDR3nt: TGCACCAGCAGCCAAGAGACAGGAGATAGCAATCAGCCCCAGCATTTT

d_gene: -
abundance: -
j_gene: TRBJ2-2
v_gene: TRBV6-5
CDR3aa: CASSILQWPAGELFF
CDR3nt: TGTGCCAGCAGCATATTACAGTGGCCCGCCGGGGAGCTGTTTTTT

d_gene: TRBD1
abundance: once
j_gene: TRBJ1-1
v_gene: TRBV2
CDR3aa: CASSADRGGEAFF
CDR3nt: TGTGCCAGCAGTGCAGACAGGGGAGGTGAAGCTTTCTTT

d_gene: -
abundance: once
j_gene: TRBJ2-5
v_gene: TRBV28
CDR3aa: CASSSGAAGEGTQYF
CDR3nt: TGTGCCAGCAGTTCAGGGGCCGCCGGGGAGGGGACCCAGTACTTC

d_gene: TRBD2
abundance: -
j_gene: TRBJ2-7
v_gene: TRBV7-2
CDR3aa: CASSSPTAGVYEQYF
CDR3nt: TGTGCCAGCAGCTCCCCCACTGCGGGAGTCTACGAGCAGTACTTC

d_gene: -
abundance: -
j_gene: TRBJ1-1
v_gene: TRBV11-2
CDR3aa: CASSSRARGGSTEAFF
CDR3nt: TGTGCCAGCAGCTCCCGGGCCCGGGGGGGAAGCACTGAAGCTTTCTTT

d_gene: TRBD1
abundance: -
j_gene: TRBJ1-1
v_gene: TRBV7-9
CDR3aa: CASSVQGAYITEAFF
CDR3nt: TGTGCCAGCAGCGTACAGGGGGCATATATCACTGAAGCTTTCTTT

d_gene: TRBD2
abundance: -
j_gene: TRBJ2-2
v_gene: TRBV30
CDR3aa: CAWSVSGSSGGELFF
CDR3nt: TGTGCCTGGAGTGTCAGCGGGAGTTCCGGCGGGGAGCTGTTTTTT

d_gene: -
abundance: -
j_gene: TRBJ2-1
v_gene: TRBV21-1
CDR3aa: CASVRLAPLNEQFF
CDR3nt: TGTGCCAGCGTTCGACTAGCCCCTCTCAATGAGCAGTTCTTC

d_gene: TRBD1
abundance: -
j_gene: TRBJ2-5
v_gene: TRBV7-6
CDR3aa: CASSSDRGGWETQYF
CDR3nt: TGTGCCAGCAGTAGTGACAGGGGAGGATGGGAGACCCAGTACTTC

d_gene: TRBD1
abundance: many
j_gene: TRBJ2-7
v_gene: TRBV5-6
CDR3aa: CASSQGTGGMTIYEQYF
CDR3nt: TGTGCCAGCAGCCAGGGGACAGGGGGCATGACCATATACGAGCAGTACTTC

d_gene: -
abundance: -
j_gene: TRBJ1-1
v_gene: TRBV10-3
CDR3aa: CAISVEGWNTEAFF
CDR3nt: TGTGCCATCAGTGTAGAGGGCTGGAACACTGAAGCTTTCTTT

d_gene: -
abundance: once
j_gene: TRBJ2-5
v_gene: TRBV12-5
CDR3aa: CASGLPGAETQYF
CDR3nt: TGTGCTAGTGGCCTGCCGGGAGCAGAGACCCAGTACTTC

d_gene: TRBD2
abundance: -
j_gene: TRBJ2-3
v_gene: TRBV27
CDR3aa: CASSLWRGGSTDTQYF
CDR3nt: TGTGCCAGCAGTTTATGGCGGGGGGGCAGCACAGATACGCAGTATTTT

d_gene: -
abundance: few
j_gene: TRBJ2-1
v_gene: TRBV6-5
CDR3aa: CASRIQESSYNEQFF
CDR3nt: TGTGCCAGCAGGATACAGGAGAGCTCCTACAATGAGCAGTTCTTC

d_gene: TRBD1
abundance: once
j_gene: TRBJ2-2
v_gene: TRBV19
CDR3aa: CATRDRTLTGELFF
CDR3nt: TGTGCCACTAGGGACAGGACGCTCACCGGGGAGCTGTTTTTT

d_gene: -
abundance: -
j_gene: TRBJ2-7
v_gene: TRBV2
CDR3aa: CASRQALDEQYF
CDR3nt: TGTGCCAGCAGACAGGCCCTTGACGAGCAGTACTTC

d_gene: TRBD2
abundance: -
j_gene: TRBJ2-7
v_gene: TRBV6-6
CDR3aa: CASSYSRTSGSYEQYF
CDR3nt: TGTGCCAGCAGTTACTCGAGGACTAGCGGGTCCTACGAGCAGTACTTC